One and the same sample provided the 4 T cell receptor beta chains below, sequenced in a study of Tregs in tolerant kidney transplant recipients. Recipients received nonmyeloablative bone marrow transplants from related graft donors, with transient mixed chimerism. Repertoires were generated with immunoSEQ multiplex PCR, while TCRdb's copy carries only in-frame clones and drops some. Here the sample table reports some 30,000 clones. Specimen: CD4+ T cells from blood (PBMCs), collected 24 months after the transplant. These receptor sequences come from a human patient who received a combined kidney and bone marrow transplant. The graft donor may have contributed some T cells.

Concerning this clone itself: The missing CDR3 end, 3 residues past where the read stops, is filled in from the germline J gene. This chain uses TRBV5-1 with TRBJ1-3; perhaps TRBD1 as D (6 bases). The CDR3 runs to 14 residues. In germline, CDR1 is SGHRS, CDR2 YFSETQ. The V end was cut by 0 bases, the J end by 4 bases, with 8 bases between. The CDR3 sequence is CASSLGTEGNTIYF. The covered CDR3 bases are TGCGCCAGCAGCTTGGGGACAGAAGGAAACACC.

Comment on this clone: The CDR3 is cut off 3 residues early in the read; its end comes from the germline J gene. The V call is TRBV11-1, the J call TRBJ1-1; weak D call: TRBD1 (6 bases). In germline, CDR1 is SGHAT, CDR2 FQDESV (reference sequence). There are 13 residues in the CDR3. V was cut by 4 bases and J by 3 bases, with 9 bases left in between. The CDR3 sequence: CASSSRQDTEAFF. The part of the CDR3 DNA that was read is TGTGCCAGCAGCTCCCGACAGGACACTGAA.

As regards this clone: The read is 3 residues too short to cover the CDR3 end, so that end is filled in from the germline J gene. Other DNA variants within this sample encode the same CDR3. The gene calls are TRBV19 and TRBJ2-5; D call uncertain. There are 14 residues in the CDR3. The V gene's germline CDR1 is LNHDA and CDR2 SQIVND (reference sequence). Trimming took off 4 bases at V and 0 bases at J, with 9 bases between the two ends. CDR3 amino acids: CASSTMTYQETQYF. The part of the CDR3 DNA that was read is TGTGCCAGTAGTACCATGACATACCAAGAGACC.

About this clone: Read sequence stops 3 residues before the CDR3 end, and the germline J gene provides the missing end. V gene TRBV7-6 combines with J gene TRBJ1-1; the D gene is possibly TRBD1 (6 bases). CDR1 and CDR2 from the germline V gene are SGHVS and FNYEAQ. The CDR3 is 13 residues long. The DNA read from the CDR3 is TGTGCCAGCAGCCCGGAGGGGGAAAGAAAA. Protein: CASSPEGERK. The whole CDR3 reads CASSPEGERKAFF.